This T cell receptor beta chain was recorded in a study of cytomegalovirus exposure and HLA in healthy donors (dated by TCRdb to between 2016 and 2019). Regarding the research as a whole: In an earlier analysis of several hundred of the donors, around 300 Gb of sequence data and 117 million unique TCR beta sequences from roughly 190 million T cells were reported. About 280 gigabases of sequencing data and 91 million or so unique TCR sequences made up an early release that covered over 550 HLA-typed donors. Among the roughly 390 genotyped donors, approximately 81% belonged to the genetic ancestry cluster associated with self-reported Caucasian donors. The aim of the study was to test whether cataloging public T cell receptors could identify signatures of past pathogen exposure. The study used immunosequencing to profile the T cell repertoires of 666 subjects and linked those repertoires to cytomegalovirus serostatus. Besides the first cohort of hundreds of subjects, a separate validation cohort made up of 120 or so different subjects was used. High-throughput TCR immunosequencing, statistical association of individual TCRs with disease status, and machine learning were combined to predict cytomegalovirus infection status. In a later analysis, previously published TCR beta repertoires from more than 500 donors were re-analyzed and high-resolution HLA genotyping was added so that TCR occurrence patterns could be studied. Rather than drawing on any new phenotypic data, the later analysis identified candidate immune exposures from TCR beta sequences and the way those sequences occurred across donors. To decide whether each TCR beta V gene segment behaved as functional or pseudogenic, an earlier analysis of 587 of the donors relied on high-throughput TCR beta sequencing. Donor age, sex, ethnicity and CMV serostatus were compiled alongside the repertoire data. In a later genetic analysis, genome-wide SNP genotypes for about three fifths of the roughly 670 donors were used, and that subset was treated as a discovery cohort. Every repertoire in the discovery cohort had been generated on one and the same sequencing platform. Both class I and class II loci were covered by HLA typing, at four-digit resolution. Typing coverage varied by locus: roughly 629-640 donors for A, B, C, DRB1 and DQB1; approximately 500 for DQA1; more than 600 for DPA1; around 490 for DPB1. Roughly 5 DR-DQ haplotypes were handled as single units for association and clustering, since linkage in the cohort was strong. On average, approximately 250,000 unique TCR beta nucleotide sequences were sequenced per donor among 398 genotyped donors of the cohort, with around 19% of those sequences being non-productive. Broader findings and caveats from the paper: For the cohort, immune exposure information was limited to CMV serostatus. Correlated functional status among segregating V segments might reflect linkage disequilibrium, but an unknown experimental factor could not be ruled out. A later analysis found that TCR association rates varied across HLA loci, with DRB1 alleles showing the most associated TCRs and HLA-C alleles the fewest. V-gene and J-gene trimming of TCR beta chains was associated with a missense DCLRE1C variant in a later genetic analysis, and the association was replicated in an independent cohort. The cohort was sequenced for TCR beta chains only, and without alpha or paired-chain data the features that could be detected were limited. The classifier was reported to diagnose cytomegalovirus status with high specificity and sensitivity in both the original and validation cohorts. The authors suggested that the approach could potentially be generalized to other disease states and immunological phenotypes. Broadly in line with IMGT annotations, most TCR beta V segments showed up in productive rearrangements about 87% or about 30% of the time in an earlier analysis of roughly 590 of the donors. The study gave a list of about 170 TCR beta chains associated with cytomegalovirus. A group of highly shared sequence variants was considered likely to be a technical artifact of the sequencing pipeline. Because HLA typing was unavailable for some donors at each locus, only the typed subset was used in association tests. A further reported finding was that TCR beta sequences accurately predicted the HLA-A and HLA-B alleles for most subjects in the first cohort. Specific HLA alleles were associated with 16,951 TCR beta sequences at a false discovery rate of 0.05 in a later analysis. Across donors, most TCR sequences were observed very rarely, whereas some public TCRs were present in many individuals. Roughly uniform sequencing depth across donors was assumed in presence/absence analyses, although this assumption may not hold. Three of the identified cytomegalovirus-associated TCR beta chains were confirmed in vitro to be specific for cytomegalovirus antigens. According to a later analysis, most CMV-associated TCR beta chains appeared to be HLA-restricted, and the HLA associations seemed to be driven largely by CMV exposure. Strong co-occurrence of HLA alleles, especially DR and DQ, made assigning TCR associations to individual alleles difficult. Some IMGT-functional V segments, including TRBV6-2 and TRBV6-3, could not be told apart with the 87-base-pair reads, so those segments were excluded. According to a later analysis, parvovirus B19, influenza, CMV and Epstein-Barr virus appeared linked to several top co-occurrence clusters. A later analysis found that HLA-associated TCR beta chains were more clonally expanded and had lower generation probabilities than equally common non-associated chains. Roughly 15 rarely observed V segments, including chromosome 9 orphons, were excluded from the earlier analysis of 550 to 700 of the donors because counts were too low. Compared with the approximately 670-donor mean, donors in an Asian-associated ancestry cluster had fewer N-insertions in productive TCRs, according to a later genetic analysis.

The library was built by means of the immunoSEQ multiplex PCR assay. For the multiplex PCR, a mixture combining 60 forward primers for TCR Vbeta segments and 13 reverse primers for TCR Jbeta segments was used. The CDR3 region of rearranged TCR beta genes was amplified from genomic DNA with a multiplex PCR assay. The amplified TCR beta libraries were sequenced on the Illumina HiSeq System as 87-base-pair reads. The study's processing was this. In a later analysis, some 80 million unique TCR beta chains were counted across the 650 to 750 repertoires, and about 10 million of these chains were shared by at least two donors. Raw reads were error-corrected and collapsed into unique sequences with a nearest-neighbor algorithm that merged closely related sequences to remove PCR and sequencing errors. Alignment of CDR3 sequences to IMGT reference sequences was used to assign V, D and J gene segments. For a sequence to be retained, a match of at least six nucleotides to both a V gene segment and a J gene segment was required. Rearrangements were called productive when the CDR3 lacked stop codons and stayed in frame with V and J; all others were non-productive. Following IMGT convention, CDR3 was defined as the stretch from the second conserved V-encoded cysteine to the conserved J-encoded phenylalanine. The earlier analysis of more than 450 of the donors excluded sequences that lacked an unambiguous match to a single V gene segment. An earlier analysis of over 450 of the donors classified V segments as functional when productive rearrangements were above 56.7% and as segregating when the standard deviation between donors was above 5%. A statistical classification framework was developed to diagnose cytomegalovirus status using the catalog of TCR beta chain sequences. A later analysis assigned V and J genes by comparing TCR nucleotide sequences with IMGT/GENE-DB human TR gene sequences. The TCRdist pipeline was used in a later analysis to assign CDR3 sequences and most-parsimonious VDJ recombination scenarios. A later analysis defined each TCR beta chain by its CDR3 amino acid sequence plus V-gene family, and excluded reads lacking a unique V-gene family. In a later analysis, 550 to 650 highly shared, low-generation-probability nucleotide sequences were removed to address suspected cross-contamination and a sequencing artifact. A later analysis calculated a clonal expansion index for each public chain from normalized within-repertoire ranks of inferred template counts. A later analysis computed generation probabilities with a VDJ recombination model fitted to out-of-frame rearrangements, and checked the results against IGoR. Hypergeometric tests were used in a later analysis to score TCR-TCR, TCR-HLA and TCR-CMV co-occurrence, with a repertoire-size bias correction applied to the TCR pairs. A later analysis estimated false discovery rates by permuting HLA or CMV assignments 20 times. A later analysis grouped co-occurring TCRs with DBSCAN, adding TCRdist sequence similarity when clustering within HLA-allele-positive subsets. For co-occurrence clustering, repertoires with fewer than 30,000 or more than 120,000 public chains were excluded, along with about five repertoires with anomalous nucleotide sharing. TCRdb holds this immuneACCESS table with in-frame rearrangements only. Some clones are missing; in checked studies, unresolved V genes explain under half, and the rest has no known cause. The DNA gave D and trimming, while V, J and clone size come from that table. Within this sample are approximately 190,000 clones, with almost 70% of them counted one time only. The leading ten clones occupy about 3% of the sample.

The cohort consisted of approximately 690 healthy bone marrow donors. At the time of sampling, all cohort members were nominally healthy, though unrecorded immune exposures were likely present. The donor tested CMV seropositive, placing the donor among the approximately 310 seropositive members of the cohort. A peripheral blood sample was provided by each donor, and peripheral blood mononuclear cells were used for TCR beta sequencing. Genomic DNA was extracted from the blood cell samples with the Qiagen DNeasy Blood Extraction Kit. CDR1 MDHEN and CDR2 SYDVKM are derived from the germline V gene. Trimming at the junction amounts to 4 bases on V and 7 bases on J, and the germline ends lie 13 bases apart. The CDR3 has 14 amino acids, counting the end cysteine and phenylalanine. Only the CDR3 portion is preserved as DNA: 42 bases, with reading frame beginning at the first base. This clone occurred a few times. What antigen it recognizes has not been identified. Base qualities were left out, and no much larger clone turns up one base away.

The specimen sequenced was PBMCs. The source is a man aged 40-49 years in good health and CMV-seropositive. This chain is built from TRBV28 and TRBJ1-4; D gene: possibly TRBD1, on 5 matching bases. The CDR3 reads CASSWGGGLEKLFF. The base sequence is TGTGCCAGCAGTTGGGGGGGTGGACTTGAAAAACTGTTTTTT. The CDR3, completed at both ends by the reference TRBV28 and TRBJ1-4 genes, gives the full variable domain DVKVTQSSRYLVKRTGEKVFLECVQDMDHENMFWYRQDPGLGLRLIYFSYDVKMKEKGDIPEGYSVSREKKERFSLILESASTNQTSMYLCASSWGGGLEKLFFGSGTQLSVL.